This T cell receptor (beta chain) was sequenced for a study of T cell repertoires in cytomegalovirus infection. Study background: Both CMV infection and a matching HLA type were indicated by public TCR beta signatures. The study, taken as a whole, reports: Across the ex vivo response, the dominant clonotypes were HLA-C-restricted CMV-specific TCR beta clonotypes.

Of note for this clonotype: Its antigen is unknown.

The CDR3 is 13 amino acids. Germline loops: CDR1 MNHEY, CDR2 SVGAGI. Deletions cut 5 bases from V and 4 bases from J, with 11 bases between. MiXCR, run by TCRdb on the reads, gives a single entry per CDR3 protein. The profile covers hundreds of thousands of distinct CDR3 sequences, with approximately 25% appearing a single time and around 7.6% taken by the ten largest. Sequencing was carried out using CD8+ T cells from PBMCs. The receptor was isolated from a human donor in good health (CMV status not recorded). Some clones in this sample may be carry-over from other donors' samples. The rearrangement links TRBV6-5 to TRBJ2-5; D is unclear. CDR3 DNA sequence: TGTGCCAGCAGTCACGACAACCGAGAGACCCAGTACTTC. This gives the protein CASSHDNRETQYF.